The clone carrying this T cell receptor beta chain was found many times. This entry is derived from a study of T cells in Graves' hyperthyroidism and ophthalmopathy. Amplification yielded TCR beta CDR3 regions, with RNA transcripts as the source. HTBI primers were employed in a first-round RT-PCR of the TCR CDR3. Each CDR3 protein is one row after TCRdb ran MiXCR on the multiplex PCR reads. The data contain a few hundred thousand distinct CDR3 sequences, roughly 14% of them seen just once; the ten biggest clones take up 13%. Per the germline V gene, CDR1 is SNHLY and CDR2 is FYNNEI. The CDR3 length is 13 residues. Trimming took 4 bases from V and 2 from J, leaving 3 bases between them. Based on clinical symptoms, serum thyroxine and TRAb, thyroid ultrasound and orbital computed tomography, diagnoses were reached.

The V and J genes are TRBV2 and TRBJ2-6; D is undetermined. The sequencing sample was made of blood. This receptor was taken from a woman aged 40 to 49 with Graves' hyperthyroidism that later progressed to Graves' ophthalmopathy. CDR3: CASSAPGANVLTF. CDR3 DNA: TGTGCCAGCAGTGCCCCTGGGGCCAACGTCCTGACTTTC. Full variable domain (outside the CDR3, taken from reference TRBV2 and TRBJ2-6): EPEVTQTPSHQVTQMGQEVILRCVPISNHLYFYWYRQILGQKVEFLVSFYNNEISEKSEIFDDQFSVERPDGSNFTLKIRSTKLEDSAMYFCASSAPGANVLTFGAGSRLTVL.